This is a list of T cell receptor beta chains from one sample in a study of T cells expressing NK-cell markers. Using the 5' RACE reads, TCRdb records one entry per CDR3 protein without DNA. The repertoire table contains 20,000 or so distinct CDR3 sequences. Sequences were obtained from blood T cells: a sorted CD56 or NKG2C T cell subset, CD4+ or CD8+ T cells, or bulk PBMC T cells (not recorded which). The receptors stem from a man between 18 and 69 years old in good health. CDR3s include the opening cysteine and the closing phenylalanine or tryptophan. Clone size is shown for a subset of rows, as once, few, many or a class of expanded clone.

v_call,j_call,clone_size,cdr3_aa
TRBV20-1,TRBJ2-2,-,CSAKYPSGQGAGTGELFF
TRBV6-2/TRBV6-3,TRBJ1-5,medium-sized,CASSRGPEGQPQHF
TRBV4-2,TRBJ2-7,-,CASSLDRPAYEQYF
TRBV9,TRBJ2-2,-,CASSVLPRWTGELFF
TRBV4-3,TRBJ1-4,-,CASSQLPGQGNEKLFF
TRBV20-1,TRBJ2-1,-,CSARSGRAWLNYNEQFF
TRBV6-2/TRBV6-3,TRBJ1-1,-,CASSWAGGTEAFF
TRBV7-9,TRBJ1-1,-,CASRGQGASTEAFF
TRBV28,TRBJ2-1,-,CASSSYLLKTQGGEQFF
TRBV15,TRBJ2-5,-,CATSRDRGTQYF
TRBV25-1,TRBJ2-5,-,CASSTSLTDQETQYF
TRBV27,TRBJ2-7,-,CASSLGTATTYEQYF
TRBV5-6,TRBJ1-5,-,CASSSESRDQPQHF
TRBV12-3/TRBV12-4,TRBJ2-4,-,CASSTGTGNIQYF
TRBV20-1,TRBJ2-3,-,CSARMSGGSAIVDTQYF
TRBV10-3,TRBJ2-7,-,CAITGSGLAGVNEQYF
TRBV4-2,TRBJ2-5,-,CASSQTDRGQETQYF
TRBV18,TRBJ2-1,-,CASSPAYRGGLRYNEQFF
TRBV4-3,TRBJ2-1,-,CASSQEWTGNEQFF
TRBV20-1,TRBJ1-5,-,CSARQAYSNQPQHF
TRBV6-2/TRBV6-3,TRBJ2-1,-,CASSYGLVGLLEQFF
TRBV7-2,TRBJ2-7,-,CASSIRQVSYEQYF
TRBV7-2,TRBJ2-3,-,CASSLYSGTRRTDTQYF
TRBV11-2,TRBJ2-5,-,CASSLRRGLRETQYF
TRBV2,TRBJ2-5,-,CASREGTGEETQYF
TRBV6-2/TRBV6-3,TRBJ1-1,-,CASWDRNTEAFF
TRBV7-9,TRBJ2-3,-,CASSSLLGQSTDTQYF